This T cell receptor (beta chain) was documented in a study of response to subunit inactivated influenza vaccine. Overall study findings and caveats: Few new T cells, the authors suggested, are recruited by each seasonal influenza vaccination.

One entry per CDR3 protein, called by TCRdb with MiXCR from the RT-PCR reads. This table has approximately 700,000 distinct CDR3 sequences, approximately 14% appearing once. As for this clonotype: What it binds is unknown.

Per germline, CDR1 MNHEY and CDR2 SVGEGT. The CDR3 runs 15 residues. V dropped 6 bases and J dropped 3; count of bases not matched to a gene: 11. This chain uses TRBV6-2 or TRBV6-3 with TRBJ2-7; 7 bases are a match to TRBD1. Sequences were derived from PBMCs from blood, sampled approximately 12 days after vaccination. This TCR was sampled from a man aged 50-60 years who received an inactivated influenza vaccine. In nucleotides, the CDR3 is TGTGCCAGCAGCCCGGTAGGGACAGTGAACTACGAGCAGTACTTC. This encodes CASSPVGTVNYEQYF.